The rows below give T cell receptor beta chains drawn from one sample of a study of identical twins. Each CDR3 protein is one row after TCRdb ran MiXCR on the 5' RACE reads. The sample includes some 500,000 distinct CDR3 sequences, 14% seen only once; the top ten take around 0.52%. This sample also appeared in a second study, on yellow fever vaccine responses in identical twins.

The sequenced material came from CD4+ T cells sorted from blood. The source is a woman aged 18-29 years in good health. Both conserved end residues are part of each CDR3. The D gene is left open where the match is weak. Clone size is not always given. Where it is, it says once, few, many or a class for expanded clones.

D,size,V,J,DNA,CDR3
TRBD1,few,TRBV7-9,TRBJ2-3,TGTGCCAGCAACAATATCCGGGACAGCGACACAGATACGCAGTATTTT,CASNNIRDSDTDTQYF
NA,many,TRBV14,TRBJ2-3,TGTGCCAGCAGCCAAGTGGGGCAGATTACAGATACGCAGTATTTT,CASSQVGQITDTQYF
NA,many,TRBV5-5,TRBJ2-1,TGTGCCAGCAGCTTGTCGGCGACTACCTCGGGTGAGCAGTTCTTC,CASSLSATTSGEQFF
NA,NA,TRBV24-1,TRBJ2-3,TGTACCACCAGTGAATCGACAGCCACAGATACGCAGTATTTT,CTTSESTATDTQYF
NA,NA,TRBV7-2,TRBJ2-5,TGTGCCAGCACATCACGGGGGCACCAAGAGACCCAGTACTTC,CASTSRGHQETQYF
NA,many,TRBV12-3/TRBV12-4,TRBJ2-3,TGTGCCAGCAGATGGGGCCCGGGGGCCACAGATACGCAGTATTTT,CASRWGPGATDTQYF
TRBD1,NA,TRBV11-2,TRBJ2-4,TGTGCCAGCAGCCCACCGGGACAGGGCATTCAGTACTTC,CASSPPGQGIQYF
TRBD2,few,TRBV20-1,TRBJ2-1,TGCAGTGCCAATACCCCGGGACTATTCGCGGATGAGCAGTTCTTC,CSANTPGLFADEQFF
NA,NA,TRBV7-9,TRBJ2-7,TGTGCCAGCAGCGCGGACTTCTACGAGCAGTACTTC,CASSADFYEQYF
NA,few,TRBV30,TRBJ2-3,TGTGCCTGGAGTGTTGACAGGAAAGCGGCAGATACGCAGTATTTT,CAWSVDRKAADTQYF
TRBD1,many,TRBV4-2,TRBJ1-3,TGTGCCAGCAGCCAGGTCAGGGGGACCACCATATATTTT,CASSQVRGTTIYF
NA,NA,TRBV5-1,TRBJ2-1,TGCGCCAGCAGCTTGCCACTCCAATCAGGTCCCTCCTACAATGAGCAGTTCTTC,CASSLPLQSGPSYNEQFF
NA,NA,TRBV12-3/TRBV12-4,TRBJ2-7,TGTGCCAGCAGTTTAGCGGCACCCTACGAGCAGTACTTC,CASSLAAPYEQYF
NA,once,TRBV5-4,TRBJ2-1,TGTGCCAGCAGCTTGGAGGGTCGTGGCAGGGTAGCGGTTTACAATGAGCAGTTCTTC,CASSLEGRGRVAVYNEQFF
TRBD1,few,TRBV6-1,TRBJ1-5,TGTGCCAGCAATAGAGGGGGCAGGAATCAGCCCCAGCATTTT,CASNRGGRNQPQHF
TRBD1,few,TRBV20-1,TRBJ2-7,TGCAGTGCTAGAGCACCTCCGGGACAGGGCTCCTACGAGCAGTACTTC,CSARAPPGQGSYEQYF
NA,NA,TRBV5-1,TRBJ1-1,TGCGCCAGCAGCCGGACAGACATGAACACTGAAGCTTTCTTT,CASSRTDMNTEAFF
NA,few,TRBV27,TRBJ1-5,TGTGCCAGCAGTTTAGGACCCCAGAGGCCCCAGCATTTT,CASSLGPQRPQHF
NA,few,TRBV3-1,TRBJ1-4,TGTGCCAGCAGCCACAGTGGGGTAGGGGAAAAACTGTTTTTT,CASSHSGVGEKLFF
NA,few,TRBV7-2,TRBJ1-2,TGTGCCAGCAGCTTATGGACAGCTGGCTACACCTTC,CASSLWTAGYTF
NA,NA,TRBV19,TRBJ2-2,TGTGCCAGTAGTATCGTCACAGACACCGGGGAGCTGTTTTTT,CASSIVTDTGELFF
NA,NA,TRBV5-8,TRBJ1-1,TGTGCCAGCAGCATCGGACAGAACACTGAAGCTTTCTTT,CASSIGQNTEAFF
NA,NA,TRBV20-1,TRBJ1-1,TGCAGTGCTAGCCCGAACACTGAAGCTTTCTTT,CSASPNTEAFF
TRBD2,NA,TRBV7-2,TRBJ2-7,TGTGCCAGCAGCTTAAACCCTAGCGGGAGAGAGTACTTC,CASSLNPSGREYF
NA,NA,TRBV6-2/TRBV6-3,TRBJ1-1,TGTGCCAGCAGGAGGGATCGTGCTTTCTTT,CASRRDRAFF
NA,NA,TRBV12-3/TRBV12-4,TRBJ1-1,TGTGCCAGCAGTACCTTTAAAGCAGGTGAAGCTTTCTTT,CASSTFKAGEAFF
NA,few,TRBV20-1,TRBJ1-2,TGCAGTGCTCCTCACCCACAGGGTAGGAGCTACACCTTC,CSAPHPQGRSYTF